This TCR beta chain was sequenced during a study of Tregs in tolerant kidney transplant recipients. On the study more broadly: Related graft donors supplied nonmyeloablative bone marrow transplants, and mixed chimerism was transient. Study-wide results and caveats: Changing PCR primers prevented nucleotide comparison between some patients' samples. Biological reproducibility was not directly addressed in this study.

Sequencing used immunoSEQ multiplex PCR; TCRdb keeps in-frame clones, though not all of them. The profile covers approximately 98,000 clones, with around 89% appearing a single time and under 0.35% taken by the ten largest. Concerning this clone: As yet, its antigen is unknown.

The CDR3 runs 14 residues. Germline V gene lookup returns CDR1 WNHNN and CDR2 SYGVQD (reference sequence). J was trimmed by 1 base and V by 3 bases; bases with no gene match: 2. CD4+CD25+CD127- Tregs, CD4+CD25- non-Tregs, CD4 and CD8 cells were sorted. The sample here was CD4+ T cells from blood, taken before the transplant. The clonotype was recovered from a human donor who received a combined kidney and bone marrow transplant. The rearrangement uses TRBV10-1 and TRBJ2-5, with 7 positions matching TRBD1. CDR3 in DNA: TGCGCCAGCAGTGACAGGGACAGCCAAGAGACCCAGTACTTC. It specifies CASSDRDSQETQYF.